A single sample gave rise to the 21 T cell receptor beta chains below, sequenced in a study of breast tumors, draining lymph nodes, adjacent tissues. Breast cancer patients provided tissue from their axillary draining lymph nodes. TCRdb independently ran MiXCR on the multiplex PCR reads; one entry per CDR3 protein. The table shows about 300,000 distinct CDR3 sequences, with roughly 31% occurring only once. The sequencing input was axillary lymph node tissue. These receptors originate from a female donor with breast cancer. Some clones in this sample may be carry-over from other donors' samples.

This clonotype appeared many times. V gene TRBV20-1 combines with J gene TRBJ1-3, with no clear D. The CDR3 totals 12 residues. V shed 6 bases and J shed 4 bases, with 10 bases lying between them. CDR1 is DFQATT and CDR2 is SNEGSKA in the germline V gene (reference sequence). The CDR3 sequence: CSASSQGNTIYF. The DNA of the CDR3 is TGCAGTGCGAGTTCACAGGGAAACACCATATATTTT.

This clonotype was found many times. The chain is built from TRBV12-3 or TRBV12-4 and TRBJ2-1, with 7 bases lining up with TRBD1. The V gene end was trimmed by 7 bases and the J gene end by 12 bases; junction bases not matched to a gene: 15. The CDR3 has 14 residues. The CDR3 here is CASTWGTAQGGQFF. DNA of the CDR3: TGTGCCAGCACATGGGGGACAGCCCAAGGGGGGCAGTTCTTC.

This clonotype occurred many times. The chain couples TRBV9 to TRBJ2-3; D remains ambiguous. There are 12 residues in the CDR3. Trimming pared 3 bases from V and 9 bases from J, leaving 11 bases between. From germline, CDR1 is SGDLS and CDR2 YYNGEE. CDR3 sequence reads: CASSEVAGTQYF. The CDR3 DNA is TGTGCCAGCAGCGAAGTGGCCGGGACGCAGTATTTT.

This clonotype was seen at least ten times. CDR3 protein: CASSEGTQSSYEQYF. The CDR3 region has the DNA TGTGCCAGCAGCGAGGGGACTCAAAGCTCCTACGAGCAGTACTTC. V gene TRBV7-6 combines with J gene TRBJ2-7; possible D gene TRBD2, 6 bases. There are 15 residues in the CDR3. Germline V gives CDR1 SGHVS, CDR2 FNYEAQ. V was pared by 5 bases and J by 0 bases, with 14 bases between.

This clonotype was counted a few times. A read error may be the cause here, since a much bigger clone is one base away. The CDR3 carries no conserved terminal phenylalanine or tryptophan, so it likely arises from a read error. The rearrangement uses TRBV25-1 and TRBJ2-1; D unresolved. There are 12 residues in the CDR3. V was shortened by 4 bases and J by 3 bases, with 4 bases between the two germline ends. The germline V gene encodes CDR1 MGHDK and CDR2 SYGVNS. CDR3 region: CASSGYYNEQFL. The DNA for the CDR3 is TGTGCCAGCAGTGGGTACTACAATGAGCAGTTCCTC.

The table lists this clonotype with many counts. The rearrangement links TRBV20-1 to TRBJ2-7; D unresolved. Germline CDR1 and CDR2: DFQATT and SNEGSKA (reference sequence). This CDR3 has 13 amino acids. Trimming cost V 4 bases and J 3 bases, with 13 bases left between them. CDR3 nucleotide sequence: TGCAGTGCTATCCGACCTGCGGACTACGAGCAGTACTTC. It yields the protein CSAIRPADYEQYF.

Regarding this clonotype: A much larger clone lies a single base off, so this may be a read error. This chain connects TRBV20-1 to TRBJ2-1, with TRBD2 identical over 11 bases. CDR1 and CDR2 (germline): DFQATT, SNEGSKA (reference sequence). There are 15 residues in the CDR3. Unmatched junction bases numbered 10, after V lost 6 bases and J lost 6 bases. The CDR3 reads CSARGGTSGSNEQFF. The CDR3 coding sequence is TGCAGTGCCCGGGGGGGGACTAGCGGCTCCAATGAGCAGTTCTTC.

The chain's CDR3 is CASRARLAWELFF. CDR3 DNA sequence: TGTGCCAGCAGGGCCAGACTAGCGTGGGAGTTGTTTTTT. The rearrangement links TRBV2 to TRBJ1-4; D is unclear. This CDR3 has 13 residues. The V end lost 6 bases, the J end lost 15 bases, and 20 bases lay between the germline ends. The germline V gene has CDR1 SNHLY and CDR2 FYNNEI.

A few counts support this clonotype. The rearrangement uses TRBV28 and TRBJ2-7, with TRBD1 identical over 9 bases. Per germline, CDR1 MDHEN and CDR2 SYDVKM. This CDR3 has 17 amino acids. Unmatched junction bases numbered 11, after V lost 3 bases and J lost 2 bases. In DNA form, the CDR3 reads TGTGCCAGCAGTTTCCTCCTCCGCGGGACAGGGACCTACGAGCAGTACTTC. As protein: CASSFLLRGTGTYEQYF.

In this sample, this clonotype turned up many times. V usage is TRBV29-1 and J usage is TRBJ2-7; D might be TRBD1 (5 bases). Per the germline V gene, CDR1 is SQVTM and CDR2 is ANQGSEA. CDR3 length equals 14 residues. V was cut by 4 bases and J by 0 bases, with 13 bases left in between. The CDR3 reads CSVGGGTGSYEQYF. The DNA for the CDR3 is TGCAGCGTTGGGGGCGGTACAGGCTCCTACGAGCAGTACTTC.

This clonotype was recorded at least ten times. The chain carries TRBV6-5 and TRBJ2-1; 8 bases agree with TRBD1. Trimming at V came to 5 bases and at J to 7 bases, leaving 7 bases not matched to a gene. Germline lookup yields CDR1 MNHEY and CDR2 SVGAGI. This CDR3 region has 14 residues. This chain's CDR3 is CASSDGQGDNEQFF. The CDR3 coding sequence is TGTGCCAGCAGTGACGGACAGGGTGATAATGAGCAGTTCTTC.

This clonotype was seen ten or more times. The CDR3 DNA reads TGTGCCAGCAGTCCAGGGGCGGGCCCGAGCTCCTACAATGAGCAGTTCTTC. Translated: CASSPGAGPSSYNEQFF. The rearrangement joins TRBV27 to TRBJ2-1; possibly TRBD1 for D (6 bases). The CDR3 spans 17 residues. CDR1 and CDR2 from the germline V gene are MNHEY and SMNVEV (reference sequence). Trimming shortened V by 5 bases and J by 0 bases, and 17 bases separated the two germline ends.

Concerning this clonotype: The missing conserved phenylalanine or tryptophan at the end of this CDR3 makes a read error likely. The V gene is TRBV20-1, the J gene TRBJ2-1, with TRBD1 as a possible D gene (6 bases). Germline values: CDR1 DFQATT, CDR2 SNEGSKA (reference sequence). The CDR3 sequence is 14 residues long. V lost 3 bases to trimming and J lost 9 bases, with 18 bases between them. DNA of the CDR3: TGCAGTGCTAGCCCCGCTGGGACAAACACTGAGCAGTTCCTC. Its protein is CSASPAGTNTEQFL.

At least ten counts were recorded for this clonotype. The chain has TRBV20-1 and TRBJ2-2, with no clear D. Trimming took off 1 base at V and 6 bases at J, with 3 bases between the two ends. Germline V gene sequence: CDR1 DFQATT, CDR2 SNEGSKA (reference sequence). This CDR3 has 11 residues. CDR3 nucleotide sequence: TGCAGTGCTAGAGTGGCCGGGGAGCTGTTTTTT. It specifies CSARVAGELFF.

This clonotype was picked up many times. The genes are TRBV2 and TRBJ2-1, with D hard to call. The CDR3 loop spans 14 amino acids. Trimming stripped 7 bases from V and 0 bases from J, with 10 bases between. Looked up from germline, CDR1 is SNHLY and CDR2 is FYNNEI. In DNA form, the CDR3 reads TGTGCCAGCAAGCCCTCGAGCTCCTACAATGAGCAGTTCTTC. Its protein product is CASKPSSSYNEQFF.

This clonotype was counted ten times or more. The chain uses TRBV24-1 and TRBJ2-7; the match to TRBD2 covers 12 bases. Trimming removed 0 bases from V and 1 base from J; junction bases left unmatched: 9. This CDR3 comprises 19 residues. The germline V gene has CDR1 KGHDR and CDR2 SFDVKD. CDR3 in amino acids: CATSDLPGTSGWKSYEQYF. The DNA for the CDR3 is TGTGCCACCAGTGATTTGCCCGGGACTAGCGGGTGGAAGTCCTACGAGCAGTACTTC.

On this clonotype itself: Its ends do not fully match the called genes, so a read error is possible. The rearrangement joins TRBV20-1 to TRBJ2-1, with 8 bases lining up with TRBD2. Germline assignment: CDR1 DFQATT and CDR2 SNEGSKA (reference sequence). The CDR3 contains 13 residues. The CDR3 region is CSVLAGRYNAQFF. CDR3 sequence (DNA): TGCAGTGTCTTAGCGGGACGTTACAATGCGCAGTTCTTC.

In its sample, this clonotype was seen many times. J is TRBJ2-1 and V is TRBV6-4, with 10 bases that match TRBD2. This CDR3 spans 15 amino acids. In germline, CDR1 is MRHNA, CDR2 SNTAGT. The ends lost 6 bases at V and 7 bases at J; junction bases unmatched: 9. The CDR3 nucleotides are TGTGCCAGCAGCCCTGGGACTAGCGCTCGTAATGAGCAGTTCTTC. Protein product: CASSPGTSARNEQFF.

This chain links TRBV15 with TRBJ2-5; no firm D call. The CDR3 spans 14 residues. The germline V gene has CDR1 LNHNV and CDR2 YYDKDF (reference sequence). Trimming removed 3 bases from V and 2 bases from J, with 10 bases in between. In DNA form, the CDR3 reads TGTGCCACCAGCAGCTTAGATGTACAAGAGACCCAGTACTTC. It codes for CATSSLDVQETQYF.

Points on this clonotype: A much larger clone sits a single nucleotide away, making a read error possible. The V and J genes are TRBV9 and TRBJ2-5, with TRBD2 identical over 9 bases. Looked up from germline, CDR1 is SGDLS and CDR2 is YYNGEE. This CDR3 spans 15 amino acids. The CDR3 reads CASSHGLARKESQYF. For the CDR3, the DNA is TGTGCCAGCAGCCATGGACTAGCGAGGAAAGAGTCCCAGTACTTC.

This clonotype was picked up many times. The genes are TRBV4-1 and TRBJ2-7, with D possibly being TRBD1 or TRBD2 (5 bases each). The V end lost 3 bases, the J end lost 5 bases, and 11 bases lay between the germline ends. Germline V gives CDR1 MGHRA, CDR2 YSYEKL. CDR3 length: 13 amino acids. The CDR3 here is CASSQPQGDEQYF. The CDR3 DNA follows: TGCGCCAGCAGCCAGCCCCAGGGAGACGAGCAGTACTTC.